The source of this T cell receptor beta chain is a study of T-cell reconstitution after alpha-beta-depleted transplantation in children. The germline gives CDR1 MDHEN, CDR2 SYDVKM. Between the trimmed V and J ends, which lost 4 bases and 1 base, there was a span of 14 bases. The CDR3 length is 16 residues. Library preparation (for TCRbeta) was performed with unique molecular identifiers. In TCRdb, the PCR reads were re-called with MiXCR into one record per CDR3 protein. The data contain 500,000 or so distinct CDR3 sequences, over 25% of them singletons. The source material was PBMCs from the stem cell graft donor, sampled from the stem cell graft. This chain links TRBV28 with TRBJ1-5; a weak D match, TRBD1 (5 bases). The receptor was derived from a human donor who donated a stem cell graft to a child with aplastic anemia. The CDR3: CASSSGHFFSNQPQHF. As DNA, the CDR3 is TGTGCCAGCAGTTCCGGACATTTTTTCAGCAATCAGCCCCAGCATTTT.